Presented here are 17 T cell receptor beta chains from one specimen sequenced in a study of blood T cell repertoires in COVID-19. TCRdb's table, derived via immunoSEQ multiplex PCR, lists solely in-frame clones and lacks some. The repertoire holds fewer than 500,000 clones, with about 90% as singletons. Sequences were obtained from PBMCs or T cells enriched from blood (not recorded which). The receptor source for this set is a man in his thirties or forties who had recovered from COVID-19.

This clone is a singleton in its sample. The CDR3 sequence: CASSLVPGSLDTQYF. In DNA, the CDR3 is TGTGCCAGCAGCTTAGTACCGGGATCTTTAGATACGCAGTATTTT. This chain uses TRBV7-2 with TRBJ2-3, with D possibly being TRBD2 (5 bases). The CDR3 extends over 15 amino acids. From germline, CDR1 is SGHTA and CDR2 FQGNSA. Trimming stripped 1 base from V and 5 bases from J, with 13 bases between.

The table lists this clone with a count of one. This chain links TRBV27 with TRBJ1-1; no reliable D call. The germline CDR1 and CDR2 sequences are MNHEY and SMNVEV (reference sequence). V lost 5 bases to trimming and J lost 0 bases, with 13 bases between them. The CDR3 contains 15 residues. The CDR3 DNA is TGTGCCAGCAGTCCGCCAGGATGGGTGAACACTGAAGCTTTCTTT. Protein product: CASSPPGWVNTEAFF.

The chain is built from TRBV7-6 and TRBJ2-7; D perhaps matches TRBD2 (8 bases). CDR3 length: 16 amino acids. The V end lost 0 bases, the J end lost 1 base, and 13 bases lay between the germline ends. Germline V gene sequence: CDR1 SGHVS, CDR2 FNYEAQ. CDR3 in amino acids: CASSLASGGQSYEQYF. CDR3 DNA: TGTGCCAGCAGCTTAGCAAGCGGGGGACAGTCCTACGAGCAGTACTTC.

This clone was detected a few times. The V and J genes are TRBV2 and TRBJ1-2, with D tentatively TRBD1 (6 bases). This CDR3 contains 12 residues. V dropped 6 bases and J dropped 4 bases, with 9 bases sitting between them. Germline loops: CDR1 SNHLY, CDR2 FYNNEI. The CDR3, as DNA: TGTGCCAGCAGCGGGACAATCTATGGCTACACCTTC. Translating it yields CASSGTIYGYTF.

This clone was found a few times. The chain joins TRBV30 to TRBJ2-5; 12 bases match TRBD2. CDR1 is GTSNPN and CDR2 is SVGIG in the germline V gene (reference sequence). The CDR3 covers 14 residues. The V segment lost 3 bases and the J segment 5 bases; nucleotides outside the gene matches: 4. CDR3 in amino acids: CAWSRLAGGETQYF. CDR3 DNA sequence: TGTGCCTGGAGCCGTCTAGCGGGGGGGGAGACCCAGTACTTC. Based on the CDR3 plus reference TRBV30 and TRBJ2-5, the full variable domain is SQTIHQWPATLVQPVGSPLSLECTVEGTSNPNLYWYRQAAGRGLQLLFYSVGIGQISSEVPQNLSASRPQDRQFILSSKKLLLSDSGFYLCAWSRLAGGETQYFGPGTRLLVL.

The rearrangement links TRBV19 to TRBJ2-2; 10 bases line up with TRBD2. V dropped 6 bases and J dropped 3; count of bases not matched to a gene: 13. The CDR3 covers 18 residues. The V gene's germline CDR1 is LNHDA and CDR2 SQIVND (reference sequence). In nucleotides, the CDR3 is TGTGCCAGTAGAATCCGAAGCGGGGGGGCCGGGGACACCGGGGAGCTGTTTTTT. Residues: CASRIRSGGAGDTGELFF.

This clone occurred a few times. The CDR3 protein is CASSMSEQGSYGYTF. For the CDR3, the DNA is TGTGCCAGCAGCATGTCCGAACAGGGGAGCTATGGCTACACCTTC. This chain uses TRBV9 with TRBJ1-2; 7 nucleotides line up with TRBD1. The CDR3 contains 15 residues. CDR1 is SGDLS and CDR2 is YYNGEE in the germline V gene. V gave up 4 bases and J gave up 4 bases; unmatched junction bases: 10.

This clone was seen once. The V and J genes are TRBV5-1 and TRBJ2-2; D is unclear. Germline loops: CDR1 SGHRS, CDR2 YFSETQ. The CDR3 totals 15 residues. Trimming removed 2 bases at V and 0 bases at J, with 8 bases between. CDR3 sequence: CASSLTVTNTGELFF. The DNA of the CDR3 is TGCGCCAGCAGCTTAACAGTTACGAACACCGGGGAGCTGTTTTTT.

The chain joins TRBV19 to TRBJ1-1; TRBD1 might be the D (6 bases). From germline, CDR1 is LNHDA and CDR2 SQIVND (reference sequence). V was shortened by 5 bases and J by 3 bases, with 28 bases between the two germline ends. The CDR3 runs 19 residues. CDR3 amino acids: CASSPMIGRGPPEDTEAFF. CDR3 bases: TGTGCCAGTAGTCCCATGATAGGCAGGGGACCACCTGAGGACACTGAAGCTTTCTTT.

The chain joins TRBV27 to TRBJ1-2; 9 bases align to TRBD1. Germline-derived CDR1 and CDR2 are MNHEY and SMNVEV (reference sequence). The trim removed 5 bases at V and 4 bases at J, leaving 8 bases unmatched. The CDR3 consists of 15 residues. CDR3 DNA sequence: TGTGCCAGCAGTGGGGGGACAGGGCTGGGCTATGGCTACACCTTC. Amino acids: CASSGGTGLGYGYTF.

As for this clone: This sample includes further DNA sequences coding for the same CDR3. V is TRBV2 and J is TRBJ2-3; 8 bases are a match to TRBD2. The CDR3 has 12 residues. The ends lost 11 bases at V and 3 bases at J; junction bases unmatched: 4. CDR1 and CDR2 from the germline V gene are SNHLY and FYNNEI. Here the CDR3 DNA reads TGTGCCTCGAGCGGGGGAACAGATACGCAGTATTTT. Its translation: CASSGGTDTQYF.

For the CDR3, the DNA is TGTGCCAGCAGCTTACCTTTCCGGCGGGACAGGGCCTACGAGCAGTACTTC. It codes for CASSLPFRRDRAYEQYF. The genes are TRBV7-2 and TRBJ2-7; 9 bases map to TRBD1. The ends lost 2 bases at V and 2 bases at J; junction bases unmatched: 10. The CDR3 spans 17 residues. Germline CDR1 is SGHTA and CDR2 is FQGNSA. Together with reference TRBV7-2 and TRBJ2-7, the CDR3 gives the full variable domain: GAGVSQSPSNKVTEKGKDVELRCDPISGHTALYWYRQSLGQGLEFLIYFQGNSAPDKSGLPSDRFSAERTGGSVSTLTIQRTQQEDSAVYLCASSLPFRRDRAYEQYFGPGTRLTVT.

This clone was seen once. The genes are TRBV6-5 and TRBJ1-1; the D gene is possibly TRBD1 (5 bases). Between the trimmed V and J ends, which lost 2 bases and 6 bases, there was a span of 10 bases. The germline V gene has CDR1 MNHEY and CDR2 SVGAGI. There are 13 residues in the CDR3. The CDR3 protein is CASSYEQGAEAFF. The CDR3, as DNA: TGTGCCAGCAGTTACGAGCAGGGCGCTGAAGCTTTCTTT.

The gene calls are TRBV5-5 and TRBJ2-2; 14 bases line up with TRBD2. The CDR3 loop spans 17 amino acids. The ends lost 6 bases at V and 4 bases at J; junction bases unmatched: 8. Germline CDR1 is SGHKS and CDR2 is YYEKEE (reference sequence). CDR3 sequence (DNA): TGTGCCAGCACCAAAGGACTAGCGGGGGGCACCACCGGGGAGCTGTTTTTT. The encoded protein is CASTKGLAGGTTGELFF.

This clone was seen just once. This chain connects TRBV6-5 to TRBJ2-7, with 7 bases aligning to TRBD1. The V gene's germline CDR1 is MNHEY and CDR2 SVGAGI. After removal of 8 bases from V and 1 base from J, the junction contained 11 bases not matched to a gene. The CDR3 extends over 15 amino acids. The CDR3 DNA is TGTGCCAGCGGGACAGAAAATAGCCTATCCTACGAGCAGTACTTC. Amino acid sequence: CASGTENSLSYEQYF.

The chain recombines TRBV10-3 with TRBJ1-2, with D possibly being TRBD1 (5 bases). With 2 bases removed from V and 7 bases from J, the gap between germline ends came to 14 bases. Germline CDR1 is ENHRY and CDR2 is SYGVKD. The CDR3 contains 14 residues. The CDR3 bases are TGTGCCATCAGTGAGGGGGTTCGCGGGGCTGGCTACACCTTC. Translated: CAISEGVRGAGYTF.

This rearrangement joins TRBV9 to TRBJ1-3, with a possible D match to TRBD1 (5 bases). Germline values: CDR1 SGDLS, CDR2 YYNGEE. CDR3 size: 16 residues. The V and J ends lost 0 bases and 0 bases respectively, with 10 bases between them. CDR3 coding DNA: TGTGCCAGCAGCGTAGAACAGGTTCTCTCTGGAAACACCATATATTTT. Translation: CASSVEQVLSGNTIYF.